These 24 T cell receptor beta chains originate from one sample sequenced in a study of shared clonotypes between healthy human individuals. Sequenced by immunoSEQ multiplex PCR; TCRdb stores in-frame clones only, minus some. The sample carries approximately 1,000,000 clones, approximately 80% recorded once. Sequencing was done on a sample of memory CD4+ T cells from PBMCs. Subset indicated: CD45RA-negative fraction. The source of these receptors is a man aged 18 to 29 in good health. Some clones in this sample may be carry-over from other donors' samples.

CDR3 residues: CASSLGPEALYYGYTF. In DNA, the CDR3 is TGTGCCAGCAGTTTAGGGCCGGAAGCTCTTTACTATGGCTACACCTTC. The V gene is TRBV27, the J gene TRBJ1-2; D is unresolved. Germline-derived CDR1 and CDR2 are MNHEY and SMNVEV (reference sequence). V lost 2 bases and J lost 3, with 16 bases in between. This CDR3 comprises 16 residues.

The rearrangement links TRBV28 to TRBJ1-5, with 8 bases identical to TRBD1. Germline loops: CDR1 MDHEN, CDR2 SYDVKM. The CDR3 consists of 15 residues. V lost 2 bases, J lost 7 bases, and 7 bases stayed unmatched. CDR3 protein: CASSLDRGRVQPQHF. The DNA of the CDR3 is TGTGCCAGCAGTTTAGACAGGGGTCGAGTGCAGCCCCAGCATTTT.

The CDR3 DNA follows: TGTGCCAGCAGCTTAAGCTCAGGTCCCAATGAGCAGTTCTTC. This sequence encodes CASSLSSGPNEQFF. The J gene is TRBJ2-1, the V gene TRBV7-3; D not certain. Germline assignment: CDR1 SGHTA and CDR2 FQGTGA. CDR3 length: 14 residues. Trimming removed 1 base at V and 6 bases at J, with 10 bases between. Complete variable domain (other parts from reference TRBV7-3 and TRBJ2-1): GAGVSQTPSNKVTEKGKYVELRCDPISGHTALYWYRQSLGQGPEFLIYFQGTGAADDSGLPNDRFFAVRPEGSVSTLKIQRTERGDSAVYLCASSLSSGPNEQFFGPGTRLTVL.

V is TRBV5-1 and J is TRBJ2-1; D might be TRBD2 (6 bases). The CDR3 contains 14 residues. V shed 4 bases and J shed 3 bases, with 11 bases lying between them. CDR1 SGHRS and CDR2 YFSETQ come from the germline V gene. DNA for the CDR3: TGCGCCAGCAGCCCCGGGAGTCTCTACAATGAGCAGTTCTTC. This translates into CASSPGSLYNEQFF.

The CDR3 DNA reads as TGTGCCAGCAGCTTGGGGATAGCGGGAACAGCCTACAATGAGCAGTTCTTC. This encodes CASSLGIAGTAYNEQFF. The chain combines TRBV11-3 with TRBJ2-1; 8 bases agree with TRBD2. V shed 3 bases and J 2 bases; nucleotides not matched to a gene: 9. Per the germline V gene, CDR1 is SGHNT and CDR2 is YENEEA. There are 17 residues in the CDR3. The whole variable domain, remainder taken from reference TRBV11-3 and TRBJ2-1, is EAGVVQSPRYKIIEKKQPVAFWCNPISGHNTLYWYLQNLGQGPELLIRYENEEAVDDSQLPKDRFSAERLKGVDSTLKIQPAELGDSAVYLCASSLGIAGTAYNEQFFGPGTRLTVL.

Here the CDR3 DNA reads TGCAGTGCTAGAGATCGGAGGGAGCAGTTCTTC. Its protein product is CSARDRREQFF. The rearrangement joins TRBV20-1 to TRBJ2-1; D may be TRBD2 (5 bases). Germline-derived CDR1 and CDR2 are DFQATT and SNEGSKA (reference sequence). This CDR3 contains 11 residues. Trimming stripped 0 bases from V and 10 bases from J, with 7 bases between.

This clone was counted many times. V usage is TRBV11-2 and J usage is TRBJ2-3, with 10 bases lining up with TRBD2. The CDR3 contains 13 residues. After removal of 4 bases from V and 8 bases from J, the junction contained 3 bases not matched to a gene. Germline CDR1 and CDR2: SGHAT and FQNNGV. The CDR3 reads CASSSSSGGTQYF. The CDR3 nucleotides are TGTGCCAGCAGCTCCTCTAGCGGGGGTACGCAGTATTTT.

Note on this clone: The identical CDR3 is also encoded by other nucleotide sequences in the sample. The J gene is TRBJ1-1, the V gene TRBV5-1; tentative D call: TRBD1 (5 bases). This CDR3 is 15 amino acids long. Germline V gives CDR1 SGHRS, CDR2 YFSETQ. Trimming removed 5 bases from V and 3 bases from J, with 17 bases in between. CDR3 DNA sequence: TGCGCCAGCAGTTGGGGACCTCTGAGGGACACTGAAGCTTTCTTT. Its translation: CASSWGPLRDTEAFF. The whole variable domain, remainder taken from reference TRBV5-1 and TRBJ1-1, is KAGVTQTPRYLIKTRGQQVTLSCSPISGHRSVSWYQQTPGQGLQFLFEYFSETQRNKGNFPGRFSGRQFSNSRSEMNVSTLELGDSALYLCASSWGPLRDTEAFFGQGTRLTVV.

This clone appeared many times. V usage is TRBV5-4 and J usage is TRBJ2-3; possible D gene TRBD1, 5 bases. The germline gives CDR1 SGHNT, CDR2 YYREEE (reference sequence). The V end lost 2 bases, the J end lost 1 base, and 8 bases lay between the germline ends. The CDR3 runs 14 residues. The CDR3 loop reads CASSLRRGTDTQYF. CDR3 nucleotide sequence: TGTGCCAGCAGCTTACGCAGGGGCACAGATACGCAGTATTTT.

The CDR3 nucleotides read TGCGCCAGCAGGGGACTGGCGGGGTGGGGGGATACGCAGTATTTT. It encodes CASRGLAGWGDTQYF. The rearrangement links TRBV4-1 to TRBJ2-3; D may be TRBD2 (6 bases). The ends were cut back, 6 bases at V and 6 bases at J, with 19 bases in the middle. The CDR3 is 15 amino acids. The germline V gene has CDR1 MGHRA and CDR2 YSYEKL.

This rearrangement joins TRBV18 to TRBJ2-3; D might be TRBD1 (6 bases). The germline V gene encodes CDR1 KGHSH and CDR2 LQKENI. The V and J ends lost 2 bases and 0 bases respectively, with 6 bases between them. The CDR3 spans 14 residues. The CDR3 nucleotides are TGTGCCAGCTCACCAGACAGGAGCACAGATACGCAGTATTTT. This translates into CASSPDRSTDTQYF.

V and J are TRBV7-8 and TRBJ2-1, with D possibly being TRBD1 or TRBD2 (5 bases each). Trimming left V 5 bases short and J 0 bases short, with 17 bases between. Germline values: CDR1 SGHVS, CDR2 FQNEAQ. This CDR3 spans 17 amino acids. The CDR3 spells CASSVHPGTTSYNEQFF. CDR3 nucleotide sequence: TGTGCCAGCAGCGTTCACCCCGGGACGACCTCCTACAATGAGCAGTTCTTC.

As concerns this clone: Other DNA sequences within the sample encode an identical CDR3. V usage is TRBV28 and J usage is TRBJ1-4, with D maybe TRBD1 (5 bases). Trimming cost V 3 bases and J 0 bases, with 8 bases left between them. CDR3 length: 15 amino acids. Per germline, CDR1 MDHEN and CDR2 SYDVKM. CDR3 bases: TGTGCCAGCAGTTTGATAGGGGCAACTAATGAAAAACTGTTTTTT. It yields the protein CASSLIGATNEKLFF.

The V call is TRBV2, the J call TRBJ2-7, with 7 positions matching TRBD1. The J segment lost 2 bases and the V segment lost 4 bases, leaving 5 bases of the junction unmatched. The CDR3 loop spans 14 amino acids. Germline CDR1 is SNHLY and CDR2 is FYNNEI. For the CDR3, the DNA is TGTGCCAGCAGTGCCGGGACAGATCCCTACGAGCAGTACTTC. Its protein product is CASSAGTDPYEQYF.

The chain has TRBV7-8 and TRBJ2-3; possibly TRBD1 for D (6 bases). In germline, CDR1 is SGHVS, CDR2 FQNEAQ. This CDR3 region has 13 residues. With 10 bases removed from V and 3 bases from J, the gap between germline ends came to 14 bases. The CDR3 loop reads CATVNDRTDTQYF. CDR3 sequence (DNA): TGTGCCACCGTAAATGACAGGACAGATACGCAGTATTTT.

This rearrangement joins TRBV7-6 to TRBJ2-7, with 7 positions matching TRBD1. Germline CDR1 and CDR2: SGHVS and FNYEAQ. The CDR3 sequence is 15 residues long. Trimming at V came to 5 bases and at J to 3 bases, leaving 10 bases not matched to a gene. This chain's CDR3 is CASSRTPQGLYEQYF. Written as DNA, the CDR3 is TGTGCCAGCAGCCGAACGCCACAGGGGCTCTACGAGCAGTACTTC.

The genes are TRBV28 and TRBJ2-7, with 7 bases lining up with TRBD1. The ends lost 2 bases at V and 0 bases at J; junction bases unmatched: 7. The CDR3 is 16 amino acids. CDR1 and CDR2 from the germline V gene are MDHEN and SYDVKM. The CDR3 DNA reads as TGTGCCAGCAGTTTAACTGGACAGGTCAGCTCCTACGAGCAGTACTTC. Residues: CASSLTGQVSSYEQYF.

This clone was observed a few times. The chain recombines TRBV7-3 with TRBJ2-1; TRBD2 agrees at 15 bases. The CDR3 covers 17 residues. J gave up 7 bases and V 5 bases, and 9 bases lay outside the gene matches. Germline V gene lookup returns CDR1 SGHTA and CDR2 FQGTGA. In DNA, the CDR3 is TGTGCCAGCAGCCTTCCCGGGACTAGCGGGAGGATGAATGAGCAGTTCTTC. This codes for CASSLPGTSGRMNEQFF.

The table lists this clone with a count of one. The CDR3 nucleotides read TGTGCCAGCAAAGCGACAGGGGAAACTAATGAAAAACTGTTTTTT. Its translation is CASKATGETNEKLFF. V and J are TRBV6-5 and TRBJ1-4, with 8 nucleotides matching TRBD1. Trimming removed 7 bases from V and 1 base from J; junction bases left unmatched: 5. This CDR3 region has 15 residues. The germline gives CDR1 MNHEY, CDR2 SVGAGI.

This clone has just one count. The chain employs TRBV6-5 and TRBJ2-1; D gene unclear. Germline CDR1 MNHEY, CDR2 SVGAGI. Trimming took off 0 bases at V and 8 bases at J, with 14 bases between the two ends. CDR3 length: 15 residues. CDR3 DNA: TGTGCCAGCAGTTACTCGACTTTGTTTCGAGATGAGCAGTTCTTC. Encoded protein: CASSYSTLFRDEQFF.

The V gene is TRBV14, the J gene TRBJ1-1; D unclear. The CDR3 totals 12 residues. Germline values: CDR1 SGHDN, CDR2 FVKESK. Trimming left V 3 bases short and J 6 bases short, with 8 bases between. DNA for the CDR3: TGTGCCAGCAGCCACCTTCTCGCTGAAGCTTTCTTT. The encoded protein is CASSHLLAEAFF. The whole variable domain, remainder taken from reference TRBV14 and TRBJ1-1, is EAGVTQFPSHSVIEKGQTVTLRCDPISGHDNLYWYRRVMGKEIKFLLHFVKESKQDESGMPNNRFLAERTGGTYSTLKVQPAELEDSGVYFCASSHLLAEAFFGQGTRLTVV.

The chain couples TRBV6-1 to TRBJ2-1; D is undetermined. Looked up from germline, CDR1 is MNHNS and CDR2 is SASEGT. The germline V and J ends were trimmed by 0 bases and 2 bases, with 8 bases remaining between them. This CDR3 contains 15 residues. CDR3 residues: CASSEAHPAYNEQFF. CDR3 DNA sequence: TGTGCCAGCAGTGAAGCGCATCCAGCCTACAATGAGCAGTTCTTC.

For the CDR3, the DNA is TGTGCCAGCAGCCGGGGTACAGTGAACACTGAAGCTTTCTTT. This sequence encodes CASSRGTVNTEAFF. The V and J genes are TRBV7-3 and TRBJ1-1; no reliable D call. Germline V gene lookup returns CDR1 SGHTA and CDR2 FQGTGA. The V end lost 5 bases, the J end lost 0 bases, and 10 bases lay between the germline ends. This CDR3 is 14 amino acids long.

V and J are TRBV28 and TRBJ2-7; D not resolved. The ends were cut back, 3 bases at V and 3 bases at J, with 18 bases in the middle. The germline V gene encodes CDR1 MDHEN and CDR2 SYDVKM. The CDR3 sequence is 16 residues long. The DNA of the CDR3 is TGTGCCAGCAGTTTTGCGTCGTCCAGCAGCCACTACGAGCAGTACTTC. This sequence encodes CASSFASSSSHYEQYF.